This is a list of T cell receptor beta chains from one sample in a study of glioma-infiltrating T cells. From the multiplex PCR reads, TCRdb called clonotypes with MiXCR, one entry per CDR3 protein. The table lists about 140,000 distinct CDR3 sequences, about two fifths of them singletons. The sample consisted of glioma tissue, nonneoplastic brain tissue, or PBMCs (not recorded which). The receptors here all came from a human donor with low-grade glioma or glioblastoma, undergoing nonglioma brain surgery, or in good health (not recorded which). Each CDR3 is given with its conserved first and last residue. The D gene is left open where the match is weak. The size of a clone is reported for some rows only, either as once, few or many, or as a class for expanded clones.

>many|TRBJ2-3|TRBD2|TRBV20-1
TGCAGTGCTCCAGGGACTAGCGGGGGTGATACGCAGTATTTT
CSAPGTSGGDTQYF
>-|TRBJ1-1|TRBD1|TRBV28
TGTGCGAGCAGTTTGGCCCCAGGGGGCGCAGATTTCACTGAAGCTTTCTTT
CASSLAPGGADFTEAFF
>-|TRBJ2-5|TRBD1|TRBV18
TGTGCCAGCTCGACAGGGGACGCAGAGACCCAGTACTTC
CASSTGDAETQYF
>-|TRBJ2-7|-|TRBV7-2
TGTGCCAGCAGCTTAGCCCAACAGGGTTACGAGCAGTACTTC
CASSLAQQGYEQYF
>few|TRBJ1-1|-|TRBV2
TGTGCCAGCTGGATAATGAACACTGAAGCTTTCTTT
CASWIMNTEAFF
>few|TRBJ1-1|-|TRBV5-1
TGCGCCAGCAGTGAGGGTGGTTGGACTGAAGCTTTCTTT
CASSEGGWTEAFF
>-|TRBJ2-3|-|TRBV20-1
TGCAGTGCTAGAGATTCCGGGACTCCTAGGGCAGATACGCAGTATTTT
CSARDSGTPRADTQYF
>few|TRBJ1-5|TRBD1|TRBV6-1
TGTGCCAGCAGGGACAGGACCTACAATCAGCCCCAGCATTTT
CASRDRTYNQPQHF
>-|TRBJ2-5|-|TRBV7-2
TGTGCCAGCAGCCGGGCCCCTTCGGGGGAGACCCAGTACTTC
CASSRAPSGETQYF
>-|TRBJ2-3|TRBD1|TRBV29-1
TGCAGCGTTGTACAGGGGGCAGATACGCAGTATTTT
CSVVQGADTQYF
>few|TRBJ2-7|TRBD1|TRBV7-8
TGTGCCAGCAGCATAACCGGGACAGCCTGGGAGCAGTACTTC
CASSITGTAWEQYF
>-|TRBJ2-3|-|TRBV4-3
TGCGCCAGCAGCCGTTTTCAGGGGAGCACAGATACGCAGTATTTT
CASSRFQGSTDTQYF
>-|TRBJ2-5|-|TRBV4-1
TGCGCCAGCAGCCAAGCGACAGGCTTCCAAGAGACCCAGTACTTC
CASSQATGFQETQYF
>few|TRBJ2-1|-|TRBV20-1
TGCAGTGCTAGACGAAACAATGAGCAGTTCTTC
CSARRNNEQFF
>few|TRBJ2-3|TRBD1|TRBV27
TGTGCCAGCAGTTTAGGTCGACGGACAGGTACTTATAAGAATACGCAGTATTTT
CASSLGRRTGTYKNTQYF
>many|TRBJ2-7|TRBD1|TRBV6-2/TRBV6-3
TGTGCCAGCAGTTACGACAGGGACGTCTACGAGCAGTACTTC
CASSYDRDVYEQYF
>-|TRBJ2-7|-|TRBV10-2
TGCGCCAGCAGTGCAGGGACTGGGGCTCATCTCGAGCAGTACTTC
CASSAGTGAHLEQYF
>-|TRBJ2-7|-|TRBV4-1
TGCGCCAGCAGCCCAGATTCCGGGACCAAAGGGTACGAGCAGTACTTC
CASSPDSGTKGYEQYF
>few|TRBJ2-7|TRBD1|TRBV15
TGTGCCACCAGCAGAGGAAGGGGACAGGGGTCCTACGAGCAGTACTTC
CATSRGRGQGSYEQYF
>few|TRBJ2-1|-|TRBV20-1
TGCAGTGCCTCGGGGGACACAATCTCCTACAATGAGCAGTTCTTC
CSASGDTISYNEQFF
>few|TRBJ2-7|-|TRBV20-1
TGCAGTGCTAAAAAGCCCGGGACAAGGGCCTACGAGCAGTACTTC
CSAKKPGTRAYEQYF
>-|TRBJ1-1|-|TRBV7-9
TGTGCCAGCGGCGTACCAGGGTTCCCAACTGAAGCTTTCTTT
CASGVPGFPTEAFF
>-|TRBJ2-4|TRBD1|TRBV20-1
TGCAGTGCTTGGGGACAGTTAGCCAAAAACATTCAGTACTTC
CSAWGQLAKNIQYF
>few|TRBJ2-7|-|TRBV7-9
TGTGCCAGCAGCTTAGCCGGGACTGTCTACGAGCAGTACTTC
CASSLAGTVYEQYF
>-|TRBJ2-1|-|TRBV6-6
TGTGCCAGCAGTTACGCCAGGAAAGGGGGCAATGAGCAGTTCTTC
CASSYARKGGNEQFF
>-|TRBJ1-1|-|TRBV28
TGTGCCAGCAGTGAAAACAGGAACACTGAAGCTTTCTTT
CASSENRNTEAFF
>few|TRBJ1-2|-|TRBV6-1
TGTGCCAGCAGAGATCCGGTGGATAACTATGGCTACACCTTC
CASRDPVDNYGYTF
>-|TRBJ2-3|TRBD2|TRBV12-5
TGTGCTAGTGGTTTTATACCAACACCGGGACTAGCGGGGGCAACAGATACGCAGTATTTT
CASGFIPTPGLAGATDTQYF
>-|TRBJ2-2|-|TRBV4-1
TGCGCCAGCAGCCAAGCGCTAAGAGGAACCGGGGAGCTGTTTTTT
CASSQALRGTGELFF
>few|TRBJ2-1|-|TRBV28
TGTGCCAGCAGTTTTTCGCCCAGCGAGAGTTTCCATGAGCAGTTCTTC
CASSFSPSESFHEQFF
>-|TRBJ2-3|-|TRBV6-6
TGTGCCAGCAGTTACTTGGGCAACAGACCCACAGATACGCAGTATTTT
CASSYLGNRPTDTQYF
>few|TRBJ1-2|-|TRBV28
TGTGCCAGCAGTGTCCTGTACGGGGCCTATGGCTACACCTTC
CASSVLYGAYGYTF
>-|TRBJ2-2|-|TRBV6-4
TGTGCCAGCAGTTACCGTCAGGGAACCGGGGAGCTGTTTTTT
CASSYRQGTGELFF
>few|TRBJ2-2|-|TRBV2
TGTGCCAGCAGTGAAGCATCCGGCGTCTGGGGCACCGGGGAGCTGTTTTTT
CASSEASGVWGTGELFF
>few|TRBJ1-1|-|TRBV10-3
TGTGCCATCAGTGTCGGATCCACTGAAGCTTTCTTT
CAISVGSTEAFF
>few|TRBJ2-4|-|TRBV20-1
TGCAGTGCTAGAGATCAGGAGGGTCGAGGAAACATTCAGTACTTC
CSARDQEGRGNIQYF
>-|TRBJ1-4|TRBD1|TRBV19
TGTGCCAGTAACCTCGACAGGGATGAAAAACTGTTTTTT
CASNLDRDEKLFF
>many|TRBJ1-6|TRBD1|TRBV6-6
TGTGCCAGCAGTTACCTGGGACAGGGAAATTCACCCCTCCACTTT
CASSYLGQGNSPLHF
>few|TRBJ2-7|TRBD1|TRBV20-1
TGCAGTGCTAGACTGGAGGACAGGGCTTACGAGCAGTACTTC
CSARLEDRAYEQYF
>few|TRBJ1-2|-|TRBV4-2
TGTGCCAGCAGCCAAGGTCCCCTTTATGGCTACACCTTC
CASSQGPLYGYTF
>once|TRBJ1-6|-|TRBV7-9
TGTGCCAGCAGCTCCATGGGGGGGGGTTCGGGTTCACCCCTCCACTTT
CASSSMGGGSGSPLHF
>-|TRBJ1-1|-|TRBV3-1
TGTGCCAGCAGCCAAGAGTCGGGGGGGACCACTGAAGCTTTCTTT
CASSQESGGTTEAFF
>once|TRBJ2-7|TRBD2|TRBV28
TGTGCCAGCAGTTTAGATAGCGGGAGGGCAGGAGAGCAGTACTTC
CASSLDSGRAGEQYF
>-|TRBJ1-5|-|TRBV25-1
TGTGCCAGCAGTGACGCCCCCCATCCTGGTCAGCCCCAGCATTTT
CASSDAPHPGQPQHF
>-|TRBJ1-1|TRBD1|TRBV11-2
TGTGCCAGCAGCCGGACAGGGCGTAACACTGAAGCTTTCTTT
CASSRTGRNTEAFF
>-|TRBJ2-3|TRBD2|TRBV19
TGTGCCAGCGGGACTAGGGTGTTAGATACGCAGTATTTT
CASGTRVLDTQYF
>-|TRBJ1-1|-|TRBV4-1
TGCGCCAGCAGCCAAGACACAACCAGGGTCGGCACTGAAGCTTTCTTT
CASSQDTTRVGTEAFF
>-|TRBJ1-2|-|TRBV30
TGTGCCTGGACGCCCAGCCCCTATGGCTACACCTTC
CAWTPSPYGYTF
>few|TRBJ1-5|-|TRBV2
TGTGCCAGCAGTTACAACAGGGTGGGAACGTCCCAGCATTTT
CASSYNRVGTSQHF
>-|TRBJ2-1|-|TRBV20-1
TGCAGTGCTAGTAGCTTCTCCTACAATGAGCAGTTCTTC
CSASSFSYNEQFF
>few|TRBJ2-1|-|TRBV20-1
TGCAGTGCCACCGAACCGGGACTGGAAGACAATGAGCAGTTCTTC
CSATEPGLEDNEQFF
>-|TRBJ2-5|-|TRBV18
TGTGCCAGCTCACCAAGGACGCGCCAAGAGACCCAGTACTTC
CASSPRTRQETQYF
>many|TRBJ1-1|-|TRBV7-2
TGTGCCAGCAGCTTAGCCGTTACTGAAGCTTTCTTT
CASSLAVTEAFF